This T cell receptor (beta chain) is from a study of shared clonotypes between healthy human individuals. Study context: CD4 naive and CD4 memory each took three plates per donor, while CD8 naive took two and CD8 memory one.

About this clone itself: Antigen unknown.

Execution of the assay was at deep level. An even split of each subset's genomic DNA across several immunoSEQ plates was performed. Clones were read by immunoSEQ multiplex PCR, and TCRdb kept only the in-frame ones, dropping some. The sample lists roughly 2.2 million clones, over 85% seen once, with under 0.45% in the top ten. The study's findings and limits: Researchers found naive subsets generally carried larger estimated richness than memory subsets.

The receptor was derived from a man aged 18 to 35 in good health. Some clones in this sample may be carry-over from other donors' samples. The sample was naive CD4+ T cells from PBMCs. Regarding subset: CD45RA+ positively selected.

CDR3 bases: TGTGCCAGTAGCCAGGACAGCTATAATTCACCCCTCCACTTT. It yields the protein CASSQDSYNSPLHF. The chain joins TRBV19 to TRBJ1-6; weak D call: TRBD1 (6 bases). Germline V gene sequence: CDR1 LNHDA, CDR2 SQIVND (reference sequence). The V end was cut by 6 bases, the J end by 3 bases, with 9 bases between. The CDR3 covers 14 residues. Full variable domain (remainder filled in from reference TRBV19 and TRBJ1-6): DGGITQSPKYLFRKEGQNVTLSCEQNLNHDAMYWYRQDPGQGLRLIYYSQIVNDFQKGDIAEGYSVSREKKESFPLTVTSAQKNPTAFYLCASSQDSYNSPLHFGNGTRLTVT.